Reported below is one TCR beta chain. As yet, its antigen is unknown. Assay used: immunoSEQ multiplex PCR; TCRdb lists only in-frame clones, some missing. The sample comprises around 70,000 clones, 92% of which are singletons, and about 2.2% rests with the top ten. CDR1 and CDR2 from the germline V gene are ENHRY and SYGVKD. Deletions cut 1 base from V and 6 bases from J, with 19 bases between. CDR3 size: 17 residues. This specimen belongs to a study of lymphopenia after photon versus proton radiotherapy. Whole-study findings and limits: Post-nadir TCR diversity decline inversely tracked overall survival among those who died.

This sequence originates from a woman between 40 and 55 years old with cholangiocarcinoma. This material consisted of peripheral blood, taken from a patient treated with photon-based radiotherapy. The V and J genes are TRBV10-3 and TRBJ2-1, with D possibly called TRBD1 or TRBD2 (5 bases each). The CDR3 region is CAISEFASGDAFNEQFF. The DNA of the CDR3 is TGTGCCATCAGTGAGTTTGCGTCTGGGGACGCCTTCAATGAGCAGTTCTTC.